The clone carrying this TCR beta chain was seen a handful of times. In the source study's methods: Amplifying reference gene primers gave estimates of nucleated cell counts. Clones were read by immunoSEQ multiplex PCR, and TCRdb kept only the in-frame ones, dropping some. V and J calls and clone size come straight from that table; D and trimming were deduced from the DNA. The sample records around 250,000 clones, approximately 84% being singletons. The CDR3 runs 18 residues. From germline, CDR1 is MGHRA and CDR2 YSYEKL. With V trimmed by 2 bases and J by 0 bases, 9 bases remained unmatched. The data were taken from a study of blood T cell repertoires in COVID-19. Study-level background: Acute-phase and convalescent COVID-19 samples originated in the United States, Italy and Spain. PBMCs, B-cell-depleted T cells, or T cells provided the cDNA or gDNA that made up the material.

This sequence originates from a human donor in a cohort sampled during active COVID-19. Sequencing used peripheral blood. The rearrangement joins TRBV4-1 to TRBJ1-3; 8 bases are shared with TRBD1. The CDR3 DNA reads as TGCGCCAGCAGCCAAAACGACAGGGGATGGAGCTCTGGAAACACCATATATTTT. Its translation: CASSQNDRGWSSGNTIYF.